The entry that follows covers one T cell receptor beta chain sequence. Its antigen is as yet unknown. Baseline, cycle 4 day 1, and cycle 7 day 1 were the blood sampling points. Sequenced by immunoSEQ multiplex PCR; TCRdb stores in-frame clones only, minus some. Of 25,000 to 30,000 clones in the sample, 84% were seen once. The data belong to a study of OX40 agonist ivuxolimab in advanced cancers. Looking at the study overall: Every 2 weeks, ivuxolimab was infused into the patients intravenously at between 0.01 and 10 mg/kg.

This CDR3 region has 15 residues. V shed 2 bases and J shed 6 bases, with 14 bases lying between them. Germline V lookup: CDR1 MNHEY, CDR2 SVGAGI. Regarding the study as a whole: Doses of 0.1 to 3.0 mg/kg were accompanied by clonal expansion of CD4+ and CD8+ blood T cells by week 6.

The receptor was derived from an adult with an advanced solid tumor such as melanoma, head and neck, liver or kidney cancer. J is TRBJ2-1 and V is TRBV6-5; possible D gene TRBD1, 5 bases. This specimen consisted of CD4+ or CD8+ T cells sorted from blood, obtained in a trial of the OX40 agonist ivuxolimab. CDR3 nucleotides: TGTGCCAGCAGTTACATGGCAGGGATAGGCAATGAGCAGTTCTTC. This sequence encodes CASSYMAGIGNEQFF.